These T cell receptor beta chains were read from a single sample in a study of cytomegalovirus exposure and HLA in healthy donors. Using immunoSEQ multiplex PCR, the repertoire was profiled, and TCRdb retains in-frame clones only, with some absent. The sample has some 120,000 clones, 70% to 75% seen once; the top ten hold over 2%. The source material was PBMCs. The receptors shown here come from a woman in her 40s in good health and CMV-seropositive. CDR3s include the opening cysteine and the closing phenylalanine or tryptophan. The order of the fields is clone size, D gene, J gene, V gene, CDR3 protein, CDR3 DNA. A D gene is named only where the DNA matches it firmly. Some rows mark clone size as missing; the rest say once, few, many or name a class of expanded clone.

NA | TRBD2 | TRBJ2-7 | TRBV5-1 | CASSFGTSGSLAYEQYF | TGCGCCAGCAGCTTCGGGACTAGCGGGAGTTTGGCCTACGAGCAGTACTTC
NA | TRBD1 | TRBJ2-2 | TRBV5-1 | CASSFTGGWELFF | TGCGCCAGCAGCTTTACAGGGGGTTGGGAGCTGTTTTTT
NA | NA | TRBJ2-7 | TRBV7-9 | CASSLELGLAQYF | TGTGCCAGCAGCTTAGAGTTAGGTCTAGCGCAGTACTTC
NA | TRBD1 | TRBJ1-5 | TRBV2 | CASSPGGVKDQPQHF | TGTGCCAGCAGTCCAGGGGGCGTTAAAGATCAGCCCCAGCATTTT
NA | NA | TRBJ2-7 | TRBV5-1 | CASSLGRSSYEQYF | TGCGCCAGCAGCTTGGGACGGAGCTCCTACGAGCAGTACTTC
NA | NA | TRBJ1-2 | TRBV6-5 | CASSYSDKTYYGYTF | TGTGCCAGCAGTTACTCGGACAAAACCTACTATGGCTACACCTTC
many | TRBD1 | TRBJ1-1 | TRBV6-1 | CASGQGAGTEAFF | TGTGCCAGCGGACAGGGGGCCGGCACTGAAGCTTTCTTT
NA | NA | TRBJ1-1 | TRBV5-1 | CASSLEISNTEAFF | TGCGCCAGCAGCTTGGAAATATCGAACACTGAAGCTTTCTTT
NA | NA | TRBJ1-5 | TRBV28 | CASSRQGWRSQPQHF | TGTGCCAGCAGTCGGCAGGGGTGGAGAAGTCAGCCCCAGCATTTT
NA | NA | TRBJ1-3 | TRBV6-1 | CASRQGFSGNTIYF | TGTGCCAGCAGACAGGGTTTCTCTGGAAACACCATATATTTT
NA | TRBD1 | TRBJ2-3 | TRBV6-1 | CASSELFGQGSGTDTQYF | TGTGCCAGCAGTGAACTATTTGGACAGGGCTCTGGCACAGATACGCAGTATTTT
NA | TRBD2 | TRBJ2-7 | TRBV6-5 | CASSSSGGLEQYF | TGTGCCAGCAGTTCTAGCGGGGGGCTCGAGCAGTACTTC
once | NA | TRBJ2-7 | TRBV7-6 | CASSSREAGYEQYF | TGTGCCAGCAGCTCAAGGGAAGCGGGCTACGAGCAGTACTTC
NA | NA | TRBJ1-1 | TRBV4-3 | CASSHGSDRPNTEAFF | TGCGCCAGCAGCCACGGCTCGGACAGACCGAACACTGAAGCTTTCTTT
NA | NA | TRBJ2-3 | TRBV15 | CATSRGNQGDTQYF | TGTGCCACCAGCAGAGGTAATCAGGGAGATACGCAGTATTTT
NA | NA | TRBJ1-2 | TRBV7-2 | CASSLARVNYGYTF | TGTGCCAGCAGCTTAGCAAGAGTTAACTATGGCTACACCTTC
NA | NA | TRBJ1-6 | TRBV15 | CATSSGEGGAKNSPLHF | TGTGCCACCAGCAGTGGGGAGGGTGGGGCGAAAAATTCACCCCTCCACTTT
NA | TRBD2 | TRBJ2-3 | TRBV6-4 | CASSEALAGGPDTQYF | TGTGCCAGCAGTGAGGCCCTAGCGGGAGGGCCGGATACGCAGTATTTT
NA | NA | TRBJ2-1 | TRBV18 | CASSPPGVAASYNEQFF | TGTGCCAGCTCACCACCGGGAGTAGCGGCCTCCTACAATGAGCAGTTCTTC
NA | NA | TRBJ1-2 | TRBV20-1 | CSAMNYGYTF | TGCAGTGCCATGAACTATGGCTACACCTTC
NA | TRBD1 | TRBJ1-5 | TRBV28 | CASRPAGGGKDQPQHF | TGTGCCAGCCGACCCGCAGGGGGCGGGAAGGATCAGCCCCAGCATTTT
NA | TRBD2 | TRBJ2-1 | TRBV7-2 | CASSLNRLAVYNEQFF | TGTGCCAGCAGCTTAAATCGGCTAGCGGTCTACAATGAGCAGTTCTTC
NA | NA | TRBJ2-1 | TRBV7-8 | CASSKPSGEQFF | TGTGCCAGCAGCAAACCTAGTGGCGAGCAGTTCTTC
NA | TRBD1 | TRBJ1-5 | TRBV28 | CASSFATGTGGNQPQHF | TGTGCCAGCAGTTTCGCTACGGGGACAGGAGGCAATCAGCCCCAGCATTTT
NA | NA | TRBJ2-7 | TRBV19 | CASSKGEAASYEQYF | TGTGCCAGTAGTAAAGGGGAGGCGGCCTCCTACGAGCAGTACTTC
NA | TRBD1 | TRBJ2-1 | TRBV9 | CASSYTQGDEQFF | TGTGCCAGCAGCTACACCCAGGGGGATGAGCAGTTCTTC
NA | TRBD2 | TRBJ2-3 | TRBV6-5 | CASRQREGPGPQYF | TGTGCCAGCAGGCAGCGGGAGGGCCCTGGTCCGCAGTATTTT
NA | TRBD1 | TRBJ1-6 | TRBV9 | CASSPGQGAGFNSPLHF | TGTGCCAGCAGCCCGGGACAGGGGGCCGGATTTAATTCACCCCTCCACTTT
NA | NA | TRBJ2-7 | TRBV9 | CASSAKTGTTYEQYF | TGTGCCAGCAGCGCCAAGACAGGTACTACCTACGAGCAGTACTTC
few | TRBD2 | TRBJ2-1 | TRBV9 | CASSVSGGSYNEQFF | TGTGCCAGCAGCGTAAGCGGGGGCTCCTACAATGAGCAGTTCTTC
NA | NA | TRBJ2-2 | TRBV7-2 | CASSPTTTGELFF | TGTGCCAGCAGCCCCACTACCACCGGGGAGCTGTTTTTT
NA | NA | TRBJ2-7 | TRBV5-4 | CASSVGSGSRYEQYF | TGTGCCAGCAGCGTCGGTAGCGGTTCTCGCTACGAGCAGTACTTC
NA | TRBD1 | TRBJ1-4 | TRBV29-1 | CSVATGGEISTNEKLFF | TGCAGCGTCGCTACAGGGGGAGAAATTTCAACTAATGAAAAACTGTTTTTT
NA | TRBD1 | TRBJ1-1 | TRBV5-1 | CASSFTGGSEAFF | TGCGCCAGCAGTTTCACAGGGGGTTCTGAAGCTTTCTTT
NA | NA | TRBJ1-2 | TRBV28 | CASSFGGGYGYTF | TGTGCCAGCAGTTTCGGGGGGGGGTATGGCTACACCTTC
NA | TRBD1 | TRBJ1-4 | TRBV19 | CASSTGTGGEEKLFF | TGTGCCAGTAGTACCGGGACAGGGGGCGAAGAAAAACTGTTTTTT
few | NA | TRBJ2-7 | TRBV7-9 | CASSRRDYEQYF | TGTGCCAGCAGCCGCAGGGACTACGAGCAGTACTTC
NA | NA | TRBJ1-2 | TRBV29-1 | CSVDDREYGYTF | TGCAGCGTTGATGATCGGGAGTATGGCTACACCTTC
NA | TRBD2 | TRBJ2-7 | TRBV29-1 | CSGSRGLAGEQYF | TGCAGCGGATCTCGGGGACTAGCGGGCGAGCAGTACTTC
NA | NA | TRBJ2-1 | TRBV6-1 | CASCQVSYNEQFF | TGTGCCAGCTGTCAGGTGTCCTACAATGAGCAGTTCTTC
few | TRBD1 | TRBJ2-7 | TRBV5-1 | CASSLTGAYEQYF | TGCGCCAGCAGCTTGACAGGGGCCTACGAGCAGTACTTC
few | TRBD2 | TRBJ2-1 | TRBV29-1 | CSVGPGSGSYNEQFF | TGCAGCGTTGGTCCCGGTAGCGGGTCCTACAATGAGCAGTTCTTC
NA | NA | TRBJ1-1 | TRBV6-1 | CASRVTGINTEAFF | TGTGCCAGCAGAGTCACAGGGATTAACACTGAAGCTTTCTTT
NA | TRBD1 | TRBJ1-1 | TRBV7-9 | CASSLGLRGRSDTEAFF | TGTGCCAGCAGCTTAGGGCTCAGGGGGCGCTCGGACACTGAAGCTTTCTTT
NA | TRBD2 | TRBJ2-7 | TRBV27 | CASRGGAGFPYEQYF | TGTGCCAGCAGGGGAGGGGCAGGGTTTCCCTACGAGCAGTACTTC
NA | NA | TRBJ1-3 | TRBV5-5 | CASNQLEAGNTIYF | TGTGCCAGCAATCAACTAGAGGCTGGAAACACCATATATTTT